The 29 T cell receptor beta chains below all came from one sample that was sequenced in a study of T cells after yellow fever vaccination. Each CDR3 protein gets one entry after TCRdb re-called the 5' RACE reads with MiXCR. Found here are around 400,000 distinct CDR3 sequences, 11% of them singletons; the top ten hold roughly 18%. The sequencing used PBMCs, collected on the day of the first yellow fever vaccination. Every receptor here comes from a man aged 18 to 35 who received the YFV17D yellow fever vaccine.

CDR3 region: CASNTGLPYGYTF. The CDR3, as DNA: TGTGCCAGCAATACAGGGCTACCCTATGGCTACACCTTC. The J gene is TRBJ1-2, the V gene TRBV6-2 or TRBV6-3; possible D gene TRBD1, 6 bases. Trimming pared 7 bases from V and 4 bases from J, leaving 13 bases between. The CDR3 has 13 amino acids. The V gene's germline CDR1 is MNHEY and CDR2 SVGEGT.

This clonotype appeared a few times. The chain carries TRBV5-5 and TRBJ2-4, with TRBD1 matching over 9 bases. CDR1 SGHKS and CDR2 YYEKEE come from the germline V gene (reference sequence). Germline trimming cut 4 bases from V and 0 bases from J; bases unmatched to any gene: 5. CDR3 length: 16 amino acids. This chain's CDR3 is CASSIQGAVAKNIQYF. In DNA, the CDR3 is TGTGCCAGCAGCATACAGGGGGCCGTAGCCAAAAACATTCAGTACTTC.

The gene calls are TRBV14 and TRBJ2-6, with TRBD1 matching over 10 bases. With 6 bases clipped from V and 0 bases from J, the junction kept 5 bases outside the gene matches. Germline V CDR1 and CDR2: SGHDN, FVKESK. This CDR3 comprises 17 residues. CDR3 sequence: CASRRDRGPSGANVLTF. The CDR3 DNA reads as TGTGCCAGCAGGCGGGACAGGGGACCCTCTGGGGCCAACGTCCTGACTTTC.

V is TRBV12-3 or TRBV12-4 and J is TRBJ2-5, with D possibly being TRBD1 (6 bases). The CDR3 runs to 16 residues. V was trimmed by 4 bases and J by 1 base, leaving 16 bases between them. CDR3: CASSSLRGGLQETQYF. The CDR3 DNA follows: TGTGCCAGCAGTTCCTTACGAGGGGGTCTCCAAGAGACCCAGTACTTC.

The chain carries TRBV12-3 or TRBV12-4 and TRBJ1-2; possibly TRBD1 for D (5 bases). With 6 bases removed from V and 2 bases from J, the gap between germline ends came to 10 bases. This CDR3 region has 13 residues. The CDR3 bases are TGTGCCAGCAGCACGGGACGGAACTATGGCTACACCTTC. Translated: CASSTGRNYGYTF.

This clonotype was seen only a few times. CDR3 protein: CASSLGQGDDEQFF. CDR3 nucleotide sequence: TGTGCCAGCAGCTTGGGGCAGGGTGACGATGAGCAGTTCTTC. This rearrangement joins TRBV5-4 to TRBJ2-1, with a weak D call TRBD1 (5 bases). The CDR3 consists of 14 residues. The germline V gene has CDR1 SGHNT and CDR2 YYREEE (reference sequence). Trimming cost V 0 bases and J 8 bases, with 12 bases left between them.

Remarks on this clonotype: With a much larger clone just one base away, this may be a read error. The rearrangement joins TRBV3-1 to TRBJ2-3; 10 nucleotides line up with TRBD2. CDR3 length equals 15 residues. The trim removed 6 bases at V and 2 bases at J, leaving 5 bases unmatched. Germline V gives CDR1 LGHDT, CDR2 YNNKEL (reference sequence). This CDR3 is CASRPLAGVTDTQYF. CDR3 bases: TGTGCCAGCAGACCCCTAGCGGGGGTCACAGATACGCAGTATTTT.

The rearrangement uses TRBV19 and TRBJ2-5; D may be TRBD1 (8 bases). V dropped 6 bases and J dropped 5 bases, with 16 bases sitting between them. Germline values: CDR1 LNHDA, CDR2 SQIVND (reference sequence). The CDR3 runs 14 residues. CDR3 in DNA: TGTGCCAGTAGGGTACAGGGGGGGTCGGAGACCCAGTACTTC. Amino acid sequence: CASRVQGGSETQYF.

This clonotype was detected only a few times. This chain links TRBV7-9 with TRBJ1-2, with a weak D call TRBD1 (5 bases). Germline CDR1 SEHNR, CDR2 FQNEAQ (reference sequence). CDR3 size: 14 residues. Trimming took 5 bases from V and 5 from J, leaving 15 bases between them. For the CDR3, the DNA is TGTGCCAGCAGCCCGGACATCCCGTTTTATGGCTACACCTTC. Its protein is CASSPDIPFYGYTF.

V usage is TRBV6-4 and J usage is TRBJ2-7, with D perhaps being TRBD1 or TRBD2 (5 bases each). Per the germline V gene, CDR1 is MRHNA and CDR2 is SNTAGT. The V gene lost 1 base and the J gene lost 4 bases, with 11 bases spanning the gap. The CDR3 extends over 14 amino acids. As DNA, the CDR3 is TGTGCCAGCAGTGACTATCGAGGGGTGTACGAGCAGTACTTC. It translates to CASSDYRGVYEQYF.

This clonotype was observed many times. The chain links TRBV12-3 or TRBV12-4 to TRBJ1-2; tentative D call: TRBD1 (5 bases). V was cut by 7 bases and J by 3 bases, with 15 bases left in between. The CDR3 totals 14 residues. CDR3 residues: CASTLRAGDYGYTF. CDR3 nucleotide sequence: TGTGCCAGCACCCTCAGGGCGGGAGACTATGGCTACACCTTC.

Ten or more counts support this clonotype. The chain employs TRBV12-3 or TRBV12-4 and TRBJ2-3; 7 nucleotides line up with TRBD1. The trim removed 6 bases at V and 6 bases at J, leaving 6 bases unmatched. This CDR3 region has 13 residues. Here the CDR3 reads CASSYRGGDTQYF. The CDR3 nucleotides read TGTGCCAGCAGCTACAGGGGTGGGGATACGCAGTATTTT.

V is TRBV4-2 and J is TRBJ2-5; 10 nucleotides line up with TRBD2. The CDR3 is 17 residues long. Germline V gives CDR1 LGHNA, CDR2 YNFKEQ. Trimming at V came to 3 bases and at J to 4 bases, leaving 11 bases not matched to a gene. CDR3 sequence: CASSQPNSGGAGETQYF. CDR3 DNA sequence: TGTGCCAGCAGCCAGCCAAACAGCGGGGGGGCTGGAGAGACCCAGTACTTC.

The chain couples TRBV5-5 to TRBJ2-2, with 9 positions matching TRBD1. This CDR3 contains 16 residues. Germline lookup yields CDR1 SGHKS and CDR2 YYEKEE (reference sequence). V trimming: 3 bases; J trimming: 5 bases; junction bases outside the gene matches: 8. CDR3: CASSSYRGRRTGELFF. The DNA for the CDR3 is TGTGCCAGCAGCTCTTACAGGGGGCGAAGGACCGGGGAGCTGTTTTTT.

This clonotype occurred a few times. The chain is built from TRBV27 and TRBJ1-2, with 10 bases that match TRBD1. The J segment lost 6 bases and the V segment lost 6 bases, leaving 4 bases of the junction unmatched. CDR3 length: 13 amino acids. Germline V lookup: CDR1 MNHEY, CDR2 SMNVEV (reference sequence). The CDR3 DNA is TGTGCCAGCAGGTCGACAGGGGGCAATGGCTACACCTTC. Translating gives CASRSTGGNGYTF.

This clonotype was observed a handful of times. This sequence joins TRBV7-2 and TRBJ2-7; TRBD1 agrees at 8 bases. Trimming removed 1 base from V and 7 bases from J; junction bases left unmatched: 6. CDR1 is SGHTA and CDR2 is FQGNSA in the germline V gene. This CDR3 contains 14 residues. The CDR3 DNA is TGTGCCAGCAGCTTAGGGACAGGGATGGGTGAGCAGTACTTC. Its protein product is CASSLGTGMGEQYF.

This clonotype was seen at least ten times. J is TRBJ2-1 and V is TRBV5-1; D may be TRBD2 (7 bases). The CDR3 has 13 amino acids. The V and J ends lost 3 bases and 7 bases respectively, with 11 bases between them. CDR1 and CDR2 (germline): SGHRS, YFSETQ. Here the CDR3 DNA reads TGCGCCAGCAGCTGGGGGGGCCTTAATGAGCAGTTCTTC. Translation: CASSWGGLNEQFF.

This chain connects TRBV20-1 to TRBJ2-1; 12 bases fit TRBD1. The CDR3 totals 14 residues. V trimming: 3 bases; J trimming: 15 bases; junction bases outside the gene matches: 12. CDR1 and CDR2 (germline): DFQATT, SNEGSKA (reference sequence). DNA for the CDR3: TGCAGTGCTAGTCCGGGACAGGGGGCGAGTTCCCGGTTCTTC. Protein: CSASPGQGASSRFF.

This clonotype was detected only a few times. J is TRBJ2-7 and V is TRBV5-5, with D tentatively TRBD1 (5 bases). Germline V gene sequence: CDR1 SGHKS, CDR2 YYEKEE (reference sequence). This CDR3 comprises 13 residues. The V and J ends lost 4 bases and 2 bases respectively, with 10 bases between them. The CDR3, as DNA: TGTGCCAGCAGCACCGCAGGGACCTACGAGCAGTACGTC. Translated: CASSTAGTYEQYV.

This sequence joins TRBV20-1 and TRBJ2-7, with unresolved D. This CDR3 has 13 residues. Trimming stripped 3 bases from V and 0 bases from J, with 9 bases between. Germline lookup yields CDR1 DFQATT and CDR2 SNEGSKA (reference sequence). The CDR3 DNA reads as TGCAGTGCTAGGGATTTCAGCTCCTACGAGCAGTACTTC. Amino acid sequence: CSARDFSSYEQYF.

There are a few counts of this clonotype. The genes are TRBV5-1 and TRBJ2-4; D possibly matches TRBD1 or TRBD2 (5 bases each). V shed 0 bases and J shed 9 bases, with 16 bases lying between them. From germline, CDR1 is SGHRS and CDR2 YFSETQ. This CDR3 spans 15 amino acids. The CDR3 region is CASSLAPGLGSIQYF. In DNA, the CDR3 is TGCGCCAGCAGCTTGGCCCCGGGGCTCGGAAGCATTCAGTACTTC.

This chain connects TRBV5-4 to TRBJ2-3, with 9 bases matching TRBD2. Germline V CDR1 and CDR2: SGHNT, YYREEE (reference sequence). This CDR3 spans 15 amino acids. Trimming took 4 bases from V and 5 from J; bases not matched to a gene: 8. CDR3 DNA sequence: TGTGCCAGCAGCGTAGAAGCGGGGGGCCGAGATACGCAGTATTTT. It yields the protein CASSVEAGGRDTQYF.

V and J are TRBV5-1 and TRBJ2-3; TRBD2 matches 13 bases. V lost 4 bases to trimming and J lost 0 bases; unmatched junction nucleotides: 5. Germline values: CDR1 SGHRS, CDR2 YFSETQ. The CDR3 runs 17 residues. CDR3 nucleotide sequence: TGCGCCAGCAGCCTCGGGACTAGCGGGAAGAGCACAGATACGCAGTATTTT. This codes for CASSLGTSGKSTDTQYF.

V usage is TRBV12-3 or TRBV12-4 and J usage is TRBJ2-1, with 14 bases identical to TRBD2. V dropped 5 bases and J dropped 5; count of bases not matched to a gene: 14. The CDR3 extends over 19 amino acids. The CDR3 DNA follows: TGTGCCAGCAGTCCAGGTCGACTAGCGGGGGGGCTTGCGGACAATGAGCAGTTCTTC. It yields the protein CASSPGRLAGGLADNEQFF.

The gene calls are TRBV12-3 or TRBV12-4 and TRBJ2-1, with 10 bases fitting TRBD1. V lost 5 bases to trimming and J lost 10 bases; unmatched junction nucleotides: 11. The CDR3 loop spans 15 amino acids. The CDR3 region has the DNA TGTGCCAGCAGTGTAGAGTGGACAGGGGGACAAGAGCAGTTCTTC. Residues: CASSVEWTGGQEQFF.

This clonotype has a handful of counts. This chain joins TRBV4-3 and TRBJ1-6; the D gene is possibly TRBD1 (6 bases). CDR3 length: 15 amino acids. V lost 1 base, J lost 6 bases, and 10 bases lay in between. In germline, CDR1 is LGHNA, CDR2 YSLEER. The CDR3 DNA is TGCGCCAGCAGCCAAGGGGGGGCGCGTAATTCACCCCTCCACTTT. Residues: CASSQGGARNSPLHF.

This chain links TRBV9 with TRBJ2-2; D perhaps matches TRBD1 (6 bases). This CDR3 is 14 amino acids long. The germline V gene encodes CDR1 SGDLS and CDR2 YYNGEE. V dropped 4 bases and J dropped 4 bases, with 11 bases sitting between them. The CDR3 here is CASSPTGTTGELFF. The CDR3 coding sequence is TGTGCCAGCAGCCCCACAGGGACCACCGGGGAGCTGTTTTTT.

This clonotype was counted once. V is TRBV28 and J is TRBJ1-4, with TRBD1 identical over 8 bases. Germline CDR1 reads MDHEN; CDR2 reads SYDVKM. This CDR3 has 15 amino acids. V lost 5 bases and J lost 12; bases outside the gene matches: 14. As DNA, the CDR3 is TGTGCCAGCAGTCCCGCAGGGGGCGCAGGGGAAGAACTGTTTTTT. As protein: CASSPAGGAGEELFF.

The chain couples TRBV20-1 to TRBJ1-4; D perhaps matches TRBD1 (6 bases). V lost 0 bases and J 6 bases, leaving 14 bases between the germline ends. Germline CDR1 reads DFQATT; CDR2 reads SNEGSKA (reference sequence). This CDR3 is built from 15 residues. The CDR3 DNA follows: TGCAGTGCTAGAGATTTGAAGGGGGACCATGAAAAACTGTTTTTT. This translates into CSARDLKGDHEKLFF.